Below, 27 T cell receptor beta chains from the same sample are listed, as sequenced in a study of a mutant IDH1 vaccine in newly diagnosed glioma. Profiled with immunoSEQ multiplex PCR; TCRdb holds only in-frame clones, not every one. The sample yields around 89,000 clones, roughly 85% seen once. Time point specified: baseline, week 1 (first vaccination visit). Treatment reported: pre-vaccination baseline after standard-of-care therapy. The sample was PBMCs, taken from a glioma patient treated with radiotherapy, temozolomide or both. The source is a woman aged 45-59 years with glioma.

To note about this clone: One end of the junction varies from germline; a read error may be responsible. The gene calls are TRBV5-4 and TRBJ1-2, with D possibly TRBD1 on 5 matching bases. The germline V gene encodes CDR1 SGHNT and CDR2 YYREEE (reference sequence). This CDR3 comprises 13 residues. CDR3 protein: CASRLEAGLGYTF. CDR3 in DNA: TGTGCCAGCAGATTGGAGGCAGGGTTGGGCTACACCTTC.

A single count supports this clone. The chain links TRBV18 to TRBJ1-1, with unresolved D. CDR1 is KGHSH and CDR2 is LQKENI in the germline V gene. The V gene lost 6 bases and the J gene lost 1 base, with 6 bases spanning the gap. The CDR3 sequence is 12 residues long. CDR3 sequence: CASSTRNTEAFF. The CDR3 coding sequence is TGTGCCAGCTCCACCAGGAACACTGAAGCTTTCTTT.

The chain combines TRBV18 with TRBJ1-2; D call uncertain. V lost 8 bases to trimming and J lost 1 base, with 11 bases between them. Germline loops: CDR1 KGHSH, CDR2 LQKENI. The CDR3 has 13 residues. CDR3 DNA: TGTGCCAGCCTAACGGATCTTAACTATGGCTACACCTTC. This gives the protein CASLTDLNYGYTF.

The V and J genes are TRBV5-8 and TRBJ1-1; no clear D. Trimming left V 4 bases short and J 2 bases short, with 3 bases between. CDR3 length equals 11 residues. Germline values: CDR1 SGHTS, CDR2 YDEGEE. As DNA, the CDR3 is TGTGCCAGCAGCCTCAACACTGAAGCTTTCTTT. It codes for CASSLNTEAFF.

About this clone: The junction and the germline gene differ at one end; a read error may be behind it. The chain carries TRBV9 and TRBJ1-2; TRBD1 aligns across 7 bases. Germline V gene sequence: CDR1 SGDLS, CDR2 YYNGEE. The CDR3 totals 10 residues. The CDR3 region has the DNA TGTGCCAGCAGCGTAGTTTGGGACAGCTTC. This sequence encodes CASSVVWDSF.

V gene TRBV2 combines with J gene TRBJ1-6; no clear D gene. Germline V gene data show CDR1 as SNHLY and CDR2 as FYNNEI. CDR3 length equals 13 residues. V was shortened by 4 bases and J by 3 bases, with 4 bases between the two germline ends. The CDR3 protein is CASSGDYNSPLHF. CDR3 in DNA: TGTGCCAGCAGTGGGGACTATAATTCACCCCTCCACTTT. The full variable domain, with the rest looked up from reference TRBV2 and TRBJ1-6, is EPEVTQTPSHQVTQMGQEVILRCVPISNHLYFYWYRQILGQKVEFLVSFYNNEISEKSEIFDDQFSVERPDGSNFTLKIRSTKLEDSAMYFCASSGDYNSPLHFGNGTRLTVT.

This chain joins TRBV6-1 and TRBJ2-7, with D perhaps TRBD1 (5 bases). V dropped 11 bases and J dropped 3 bases, with 11 bases sitting between them. Germline V gives CDR1 MNHNS, CDR2 SASEGT. The CDR3 contains 11 residues. The DNA of the CDR3 is TGTGCCGGGGCCGGGTTCTACGAGCAGTACTTC. Protein: CAGAGFYEQYF.

This chain links TRBV10-3 with TRBJ1-1; the D is unclear. The CDR3 extends over 12 amino acids. CDR1 and CDR2 (germline): ENHRY, SYGVKD. V was cut by 11 bases and J by 7 bases, with 17 bases left in between. CDR3 region: CALRGGGGEAFF. In DNA, the CDR3 is TGTGCCCTAAGAGGTGGAGGCGGTGAAGCTTTCTTT.

This chain connects TRBV2 to TRBJ2-7; D possibly corresponds to TRBD2 (6 bases). There are 13 residues in the CDR3. The V end was cut by 8 bases, the J end by 0 bases, with 11 bases between. Germline V gene sequence: CDR1 SNHLY, CDR2 FYNNEI. The CDR3 loop is CASAAGYSYEQYF. The CDR3, as DNA: TGTGCCAGCGCGGCGGGGTACTCCTACGAGCAGTACTTC.

This rearrangement joins TRBV30 to TRBJ1-5; tentative D call: TRBD1 (6 bases). V was pared by 3 bases and J by 1 base, with 10 bases between. The V gene's germline CDR1 is GTSNPN and CDR2 SVGIG (reference sequence). This CDR3 has 14 residues. This CDR3 is CAWRTQGSNQPQHF. The CDR3 nucleotides are TGTGCCTGGAGGACACAGGGAAGCAATCAGCCCCAGCATTTT.

This chain connects TRBV7-9 to TRBJ2-7; 8 bases line up with TRBD1. Trimming cost V 6 bases and J 1 base; bases outside gene matches: 5. The CDR3 consists of 14 residues. CDR1 SEHNR and CDR2 FQNEAQ come from the germline V gene (reference sequence). The CDR3 DNA sequence: TGTGCCAGCAGTCCCGGGACAGGATCCTACGAGCAGTACTTC. Its protein product is CASSPGTGSYEQYF. The full variable domain, in which reference TRBV7-9 and TRBJ2-7 provide the parts outside the CDR3, is DTGVSQNPRHKITKRGQNVTFRCDPISEHNRLYWYRQTLGQGPEFLTYFQNEAQLEKSRLLSDRFSAERPKGSFSTLEIQRTEQGDSAMYLCASSPGTGSYEQYFGPGTRLTVT.

The genes are TRBV6-4 and TRBJ2-2; no clear D gene. Germline CDR1 and CDR2: MRHNA and SNTAGT. This CDR3 is built from 14 residues. V dropped 4 bases and J dropped 6 bases, with 12 bases sitting between them. The CDR3 DNA reads as TGTGCCAGCAGTGTGGGTTCACCCCCCGGGGAGCTGTTTTTT. Encoded protein: CASSVGSPPGELFF.

The chain recombines TRBV5-6 with TRBJ2-3; D is ambiguous. CDR3 length equals 14 residues. The V end was cut by 1 base, the J end by 2 bases, with 8 bases between. Germline V CDR1 and CDR2: SGHDT, YYEEEE. The CDR3 loop is CASSLTGLTDTQYF. In nucleotides, the CDR3 is TGTGCCAGCAGCTTGACCGGTCTCACAGATACGCAGTATTTT.

The genes are TRBV7-9 and TRBJ2-7, with 8 nucleotides matching TRBD1. In germline, CDR1 is SEHNR, CDR2 FQNEAQ (reference sequence). V lost 4 bases and J lost 0; bases outside the gene matches: 8. This CDR3 has 16 amino acids. The DNA for the CDR3 is TGTGCCAGCAGCTCAGGACAGGGAGAAAGCTCCTACGAGCAGTACTTC. Encoded protein: CASSSGQGESSYEQYF.

This clone was detected only a few times. This chain joins TRBV2 and TRBJ1-5; maybe TRBD1 (5 bases). This CDR3 contains 15 residues. Germline V lookup: CDR1 SNHLY, CDR2 FYNNEI. The V gene lost 7 bases and the J gene lost 0 bases, with 13 bases spanning the gap. This chain's CDR3 is CASTPVGLSNQPQHF. Written as DNA, the CDR3 is TGTGCCAGCACTCCCGTGGGACTTAGCAATCAGCCCCAGCATTTT.

V gene TRBV14 combines with J gene TRBJ1-1; D may be TRBD1 (5 bases). V lost 5 bases, J lost 5 bases, and 15 bases lay in between. Germline values: CDR1 SGHDN, CDR2 FVKESK. The CDR3 loop spans 14 amino acids. CDR3 bases: TGTGCCAGCAGCACTCATAGCGGGGGAACTGAAGCTTTCTTT. Encoded protein: CASSTHSGGTEAFF.

CDR3 sequence: CASSPSRRNQPQHF. The CDR3 DNA is TGTGCCAGCAGTCCCTCCCGGAGGAATCAGCCCCAGCATTTT. The chain is built from TRBV27 and TRBJ1-5, with D unclear. This CDR3 region has 14 residues. The V and J ends lost 5 bases and 4 bases respectively, with 12 bases between them. Germline V lookup: CDR1 MNHEY, CDR2 SMNVEV (reference sequence).

The gene calls are TRBV11-2 and TRBJ1-1; no clear D gene. With 1 base removed from V and 1 base from J, the gap between germline ends came to 7 bases. The CDR3 contains 14 residues. Germline CDR1 and CDR2: SGHAT and FQNNGV. The CDR3 loop is CASSLGPSNTEAFF. CDR3 coding DNA: TGTGCCAGCAGCTTAGGACCGTCGAACACTGAAGCTTTCTTT.

V gene TRBV28 combines with J gene TRBJ1-1; D is perhaps TRBD1 (6 bases). V was shortened by 4 bases and J by 11 bases, with 11 bases between the two germline ends. In germline, CDR1 is MDHEN, CDR2 SYDVKM. The CDR3 has 11 amino acids. CDR3 nucleotide sequence: TGTGCCAGCAGTTACAGGGATGGGGCTTTCTTT. Amino acids: CASSYRDGAFF.

This clone has just a few counts. The chain recombines TRBV7-8 with TRBJ1-6; TRBD1 aligns across 7 bases. Per germline, CDR1 SGHVS and CDR2 FQNEAQ. With 5 bases clipped from V and 9 bases from J, the junction kept 7 bases outside the gene matches. The CDR3 extends over 14 amino acids. CDR3 bases: TGTGCCAGCAGCACCCAGACAGGGCTTTCACCCCTCCACTTT. This gives the protein CASSTQTGLSPLHF.

The gene calls are TRBV10-3 and TRBJ2-1; D may be TRBD2 (6 bases). This CDR3 region has 17 residues. V was shortened by 2 bases and J by 0 bases, with 14 bases between the two germline ends. Germline CDR1 ENHRY, CDR2 SYGVKD. Written as DNA, the CDR3 is TGTGCCATCAGTGAGGCGGCGGGAAAGAGCTCCTACAATGAGCAGTTCTTC. Encoded protein: CAISEAAGKSSYNEQFF.

The genes are TRBV19 and TRBJ1-4; possibly TRBD1 for D (5 bases). The V gene's germline CDR1 is LNHDA and CDR2 SQIVND (reference sequence). V lost 7 bases and J 7 bases, leaving 13 bases between the germline ends. The CDR3 runs 13 residues. CDR3 region: CASIGQGGEKLFF. The CDR3 DNA sequence: TGTGCCAGTATCGGCCAGGGAGGTGAAAAACTGTTTTTT.

The chain carries TRBV6-1 and TRBJ2-7, with D perhaps matching TRBD1 (7 bases). The CDR3 loop spans 15 amino acids. Looked up from germline, CDR1 is MNHNS and CDR2 is SASEGT. V shed 6 bases and J shed 3 bases, with 18 bases lying between them. CDR3: CASRATGSGSYEQYF. The CDR3 DNA sequence: TGTGCCAGCAGGGCGACAGGGTCCGGGAGCTACGAGCAGTACTTC.

J is TRBJ1-1 and V is TRBV30, with a tentative D call TRBD1 (5 bases). The CDR3 is made up of 15 amino acids. Per germline, CDR1 GTSNPN and CDR2 SVGIG (reference sequence). Deletions cut 5 bases from V and 6 bases from J, with 22 bases between. CDR3 DNA sequence: TGTGCCTGGGGAGGATTAGGGGCGGGGGGACCTGAAGCTTTCTTT. Amino acids: CAWGGLGAGGPEAFF. The variable domain in full, completed from reference TRBV30 and TRBJ1-1, reads SQTIHQWPATLVQPVGSPLSLECTVEGTSNPNLYWYRQAAGRGLQLLFYSVGIGQISSEVPQNLSASRPQDRQFILSSKKLLLSDSGFYLCAWGGLGAGGPEAFFGQGTRLTVV.

The chain carries TRBV6-6 and TRBJ1-3, with 7 bases identical to TRBD1. In germline, CDR1 is MNHNY, CDR2 SVGAGI (reference sequence). V shed 2 bases and J 4 bases; nucleotides not matched to a gene: 5. CDR3 length: 15 amino acids. The CDR3 sequence is CASSYPGTAGNTIYF. In nucleotides, the CDR3 is TGTGCCAGCAGTTACCCCGGGACAGCAGGAAACACCATATATTTT.

The chain recombines TRBV7-8 with TRBJ2-3, with D possibly TRBD2 on 6 matching bases. V shed 4 bases and J shed 0 bases, with 11 bases lying between them. Germline V gene sequence: CDR1 SGHVS, CDR2 FQNEAQ. The CDR3 is 15 amino acids. CDR3 sequence: CASSSLGTSTDTQYF. Written as DNA, the CDR3 is TGTGCCAGCAGCTCACTAGGGACTAGCACAGATACGCAGTATTTT.

This chain connects TRBV27 to TRBJ2-7, with D possibly matching TRBD2 (5 bases). This CDR3 contains 15 residues. Trimming stripped 2 bases from V and 2 bases from J, with 13 bases between. The germline V gene has CDR1 MNHEY and CDR2 SMNVEV (reference sequence). The CDR3 loop reads CASSLKDRGAYEQYF. CDR3 DNA: TGTGCCAGCAGTTTAAAAGACCGGGGTGCCTACGAGCAGTACTTC.